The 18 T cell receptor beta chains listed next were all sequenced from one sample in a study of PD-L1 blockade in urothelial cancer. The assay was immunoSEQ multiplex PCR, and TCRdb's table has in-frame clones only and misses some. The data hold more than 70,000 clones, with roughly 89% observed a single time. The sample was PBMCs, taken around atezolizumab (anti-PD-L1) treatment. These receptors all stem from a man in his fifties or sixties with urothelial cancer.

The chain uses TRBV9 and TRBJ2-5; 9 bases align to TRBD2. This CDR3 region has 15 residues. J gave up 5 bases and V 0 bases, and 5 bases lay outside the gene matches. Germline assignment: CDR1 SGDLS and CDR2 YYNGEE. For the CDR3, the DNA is TGTGCCAGCAGCGTAGCGGCGCGGGAGGGGGAGACCCAGTACTTC. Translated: CASSVAAREGETQYF.

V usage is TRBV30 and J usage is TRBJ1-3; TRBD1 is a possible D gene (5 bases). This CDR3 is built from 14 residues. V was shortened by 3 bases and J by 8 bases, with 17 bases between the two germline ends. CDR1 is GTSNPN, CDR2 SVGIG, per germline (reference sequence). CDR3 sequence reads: CAWSAGLQSDTIYF. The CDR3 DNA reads TGTGCCTGGAGCGCGGGACTTCAGTCGGACACCATATATTTT. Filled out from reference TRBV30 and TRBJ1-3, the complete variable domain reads SQTIHQWPATLVQPVGSPLSLECTVEGTSNPNLYWYRQAAGRGLQLLFYSVGIGQISSEVPQNLSASRPQDRQFILSSKKLLLSDSGFYLCAWSAGLQSDTIYFGEGSWLTVV.

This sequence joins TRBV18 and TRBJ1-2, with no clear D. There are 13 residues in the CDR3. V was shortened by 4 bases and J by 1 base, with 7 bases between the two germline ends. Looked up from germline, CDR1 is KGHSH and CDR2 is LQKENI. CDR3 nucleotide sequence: TGTGCCAGCTCACAAGGCGGTAACTATGGCTACACCTTC. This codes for CASSQGGNYGYTF.

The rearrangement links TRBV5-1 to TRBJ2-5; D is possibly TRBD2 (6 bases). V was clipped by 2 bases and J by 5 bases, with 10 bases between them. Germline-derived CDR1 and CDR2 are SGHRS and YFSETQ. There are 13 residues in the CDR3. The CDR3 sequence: CASSFTSSETQYF. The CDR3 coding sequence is TGCGCCAGCAGCTTTACTAGCTCGGAGACCCAGTACTTC.

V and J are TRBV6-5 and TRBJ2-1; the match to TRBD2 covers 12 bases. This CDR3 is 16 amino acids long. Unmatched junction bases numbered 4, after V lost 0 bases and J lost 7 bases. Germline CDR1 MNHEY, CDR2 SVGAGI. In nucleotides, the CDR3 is TGTGCCAGCAGTTACTCGAATGGACTAGCGGGAAATGAGCAGTTCTTC. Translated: CASSYSNGLAGNEQFF.

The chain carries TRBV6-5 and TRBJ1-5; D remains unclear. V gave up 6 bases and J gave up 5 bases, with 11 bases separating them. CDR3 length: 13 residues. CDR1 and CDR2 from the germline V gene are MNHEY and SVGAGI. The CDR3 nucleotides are TGTGCCAGCAGAATGAGGAAGGATCAGCCCCAGCATTTT. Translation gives CASRMRKDQPQHF.

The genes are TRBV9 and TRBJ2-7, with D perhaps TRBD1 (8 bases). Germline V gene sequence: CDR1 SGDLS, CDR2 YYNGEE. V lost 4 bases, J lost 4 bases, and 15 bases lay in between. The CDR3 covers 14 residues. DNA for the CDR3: TGTGCCAGCAGCACAGGGGGGGGATGGTACGAGCAGTACTTC. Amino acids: CASSTGGGWYEQYF. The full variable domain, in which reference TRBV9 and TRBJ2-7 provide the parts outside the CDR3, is DSGVTQTPKHLITATGQRVTLRCSPRSGDLSVYWYQQSLDQGLQFLIQYYNGEERAKGNILERFSAQQFPDLHSELNLSSLELGDSALYFCASSTGGGWYEQYFGPGTRLTVT.

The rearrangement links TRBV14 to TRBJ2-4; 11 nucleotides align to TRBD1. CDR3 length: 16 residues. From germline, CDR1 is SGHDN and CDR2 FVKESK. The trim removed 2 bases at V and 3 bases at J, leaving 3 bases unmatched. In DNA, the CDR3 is TGTGCCAGCAGCCAAAGAGGGACAGGGGGCAAAAACATTCAGTACTTC. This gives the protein CASSQRGTGGKNIQYF.

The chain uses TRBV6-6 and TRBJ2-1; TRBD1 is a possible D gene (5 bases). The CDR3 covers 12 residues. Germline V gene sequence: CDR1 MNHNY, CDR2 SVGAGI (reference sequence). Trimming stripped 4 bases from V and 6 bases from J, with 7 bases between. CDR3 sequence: CASSFQGNEQFF. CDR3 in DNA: TGTGCCAGCAGTTTTCAGGGCAATGAGCAGTTCTTC.

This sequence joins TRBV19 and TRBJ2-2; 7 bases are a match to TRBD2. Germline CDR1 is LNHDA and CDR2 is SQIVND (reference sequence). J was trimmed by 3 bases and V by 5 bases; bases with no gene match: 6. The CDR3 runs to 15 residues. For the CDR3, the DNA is TGTGCCAGTAGTTCCCAGCGGGACCACACCGGGGAGCTGTTTTTT. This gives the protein CASSSQRDHTGELFF.

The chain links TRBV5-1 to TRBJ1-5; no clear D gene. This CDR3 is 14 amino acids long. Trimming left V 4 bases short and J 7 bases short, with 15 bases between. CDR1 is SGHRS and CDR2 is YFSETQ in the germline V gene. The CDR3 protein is CASSPEGGHQPQHF. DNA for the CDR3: TGCGCCAGCAGCCCCGAGGGAGGGCACCAGCCCCAGCATTTT.

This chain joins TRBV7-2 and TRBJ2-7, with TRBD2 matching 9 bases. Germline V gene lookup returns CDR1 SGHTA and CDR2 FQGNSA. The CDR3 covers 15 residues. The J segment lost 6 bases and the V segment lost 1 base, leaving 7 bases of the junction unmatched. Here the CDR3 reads CASSLEGLAGAEQYF. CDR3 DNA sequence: TGTGCCAGCAGCTTAGAGGGGTTAGCGGGAGCCGAGCAGTACTTC. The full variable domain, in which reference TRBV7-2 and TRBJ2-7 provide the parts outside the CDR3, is GAGVSQSPSNKVTEKGKDVELRCDPISGHTALYWYRQSLGQGLEFLIYFQGNSAPDKSGLPSDRFSAERTGGSVSTLTIQRTQQEDSAVYLCASSLEGLAGAEQYFGPGTRLTVT.

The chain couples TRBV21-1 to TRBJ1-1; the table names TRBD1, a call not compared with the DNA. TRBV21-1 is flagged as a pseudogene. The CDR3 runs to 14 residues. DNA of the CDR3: TGTGCCAGCAGCAAATCAACAGGGGGGACTGAAGCTTTCTTT. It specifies CASSKSTGGTEAFF.

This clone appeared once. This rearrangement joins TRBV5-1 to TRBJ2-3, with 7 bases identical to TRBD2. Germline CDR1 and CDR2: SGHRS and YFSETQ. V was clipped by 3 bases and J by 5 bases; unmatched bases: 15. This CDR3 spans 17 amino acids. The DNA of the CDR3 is TGCGCCAGCAGCTGGGACCCCTATCGGCCTAGCGGAGATACGCAGTATTTT. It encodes CASSWDPYRPSGDTQYF.

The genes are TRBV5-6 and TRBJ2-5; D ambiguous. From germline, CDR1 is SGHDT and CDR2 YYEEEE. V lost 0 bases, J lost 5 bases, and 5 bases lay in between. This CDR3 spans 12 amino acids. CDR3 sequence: CASSLAGETQYF. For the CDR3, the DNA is TGTGCCAGCAGCTTGGCCGGGGAGACCCAGTACTTC.

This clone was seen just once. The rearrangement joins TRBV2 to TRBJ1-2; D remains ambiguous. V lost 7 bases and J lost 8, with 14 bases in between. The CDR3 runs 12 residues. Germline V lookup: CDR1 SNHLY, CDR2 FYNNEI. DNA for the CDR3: TGTGCCAGCACCCCTGGTTTGGAGGGCTACACCTTC. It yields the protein CASTPGLEGYTF.

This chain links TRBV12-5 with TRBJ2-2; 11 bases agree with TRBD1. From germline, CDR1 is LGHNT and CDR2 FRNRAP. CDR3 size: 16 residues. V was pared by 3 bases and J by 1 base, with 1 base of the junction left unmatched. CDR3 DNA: TGTGCTAGTGGTTTCGGGACAGGGGGGAACACCGGGGAGCTGTTTTTT. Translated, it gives CASGFGTGGNTGELFF.

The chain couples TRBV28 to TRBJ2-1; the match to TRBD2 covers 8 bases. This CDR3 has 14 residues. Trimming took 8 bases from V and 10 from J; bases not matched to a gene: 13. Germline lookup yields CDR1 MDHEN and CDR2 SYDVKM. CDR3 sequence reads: CASCTPGTSYEQFF. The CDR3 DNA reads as TGTGCCAGCTGTACACCCGGGACTAGTTACGAGCAGTTCTTC.